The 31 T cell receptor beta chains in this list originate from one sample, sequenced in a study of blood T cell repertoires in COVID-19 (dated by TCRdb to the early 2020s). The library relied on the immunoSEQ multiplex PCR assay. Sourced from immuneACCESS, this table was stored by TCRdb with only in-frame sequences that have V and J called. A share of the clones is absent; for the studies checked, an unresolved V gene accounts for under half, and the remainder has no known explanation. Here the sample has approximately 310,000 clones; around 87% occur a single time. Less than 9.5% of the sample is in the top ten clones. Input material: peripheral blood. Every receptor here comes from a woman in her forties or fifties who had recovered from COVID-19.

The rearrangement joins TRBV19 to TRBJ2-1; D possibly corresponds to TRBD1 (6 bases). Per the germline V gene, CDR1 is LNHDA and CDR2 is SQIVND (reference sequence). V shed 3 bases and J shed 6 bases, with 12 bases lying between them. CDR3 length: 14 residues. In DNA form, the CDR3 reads TGTGCCAGTAGTATTCTCTCGGACAGCAATGAGCAGTTCTTC. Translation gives CASSILSDSNEQFF.

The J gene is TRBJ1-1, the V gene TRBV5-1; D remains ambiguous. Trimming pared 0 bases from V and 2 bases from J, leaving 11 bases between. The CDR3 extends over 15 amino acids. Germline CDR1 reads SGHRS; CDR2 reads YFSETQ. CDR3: CASSLERGVNTEAFF. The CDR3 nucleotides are TGCGCCAGCAGCTTGGAGCGGGGAGTCAACACTGAAGCTTTCTTT.

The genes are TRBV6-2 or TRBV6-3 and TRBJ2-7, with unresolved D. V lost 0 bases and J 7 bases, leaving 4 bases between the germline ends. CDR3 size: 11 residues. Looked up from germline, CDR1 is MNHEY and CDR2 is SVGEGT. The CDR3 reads CASSYSLEQYF. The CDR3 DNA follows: TGTGCCAGCAGTTACTCCCTAGAGCAGTACTTC.

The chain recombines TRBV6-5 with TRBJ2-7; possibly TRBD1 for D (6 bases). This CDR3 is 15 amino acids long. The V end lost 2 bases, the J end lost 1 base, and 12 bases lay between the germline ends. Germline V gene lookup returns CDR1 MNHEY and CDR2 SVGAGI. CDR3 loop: CASSYTTTGSYEQYF. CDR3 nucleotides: TGTGCCAGCAGTTACACGACTACAGGGTCCTACGAGCAGTACTTC.

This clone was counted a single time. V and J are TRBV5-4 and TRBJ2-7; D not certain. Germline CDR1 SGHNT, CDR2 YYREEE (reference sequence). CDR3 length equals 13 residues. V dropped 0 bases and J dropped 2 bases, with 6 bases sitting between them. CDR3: CASSLASPYEQYF. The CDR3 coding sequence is TGTGCCAGCAGCTTGGCTTCCCCCTACGAGCAGTACTTC.

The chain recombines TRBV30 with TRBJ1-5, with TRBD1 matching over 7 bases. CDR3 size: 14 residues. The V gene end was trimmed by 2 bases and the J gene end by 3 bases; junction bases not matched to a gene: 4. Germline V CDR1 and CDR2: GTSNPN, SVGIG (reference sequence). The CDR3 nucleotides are TGTGCCTGGAGTCCCGGGACAGACAATCAGCCCCAGCATTTT. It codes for CAWSPGTDNQPQHF.

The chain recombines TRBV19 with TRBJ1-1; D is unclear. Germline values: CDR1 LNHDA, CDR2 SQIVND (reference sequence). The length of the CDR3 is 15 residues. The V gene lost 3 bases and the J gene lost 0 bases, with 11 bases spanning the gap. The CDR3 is CASSMERLMNTEAFF. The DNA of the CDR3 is TGTGCCAGTAGTATGGAGCGACTCATGAACACTGAAGCTTTCTTT.

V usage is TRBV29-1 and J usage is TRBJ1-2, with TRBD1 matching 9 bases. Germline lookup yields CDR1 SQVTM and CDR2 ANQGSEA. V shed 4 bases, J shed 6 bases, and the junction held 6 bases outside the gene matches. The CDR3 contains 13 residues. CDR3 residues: CSVVPGQGDGYTF. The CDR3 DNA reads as TGCAGCGTTGTGCCGGGACAGGGTGATGGCTACACCTTC.

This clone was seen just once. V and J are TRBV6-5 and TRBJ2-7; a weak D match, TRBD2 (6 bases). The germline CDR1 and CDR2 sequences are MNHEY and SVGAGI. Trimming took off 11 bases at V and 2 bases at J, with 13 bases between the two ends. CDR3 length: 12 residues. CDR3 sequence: CASGEATYEQYF. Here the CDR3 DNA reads TGTGCCTCCGGGGAGGCAACCTACGAGCAGTACTTC.

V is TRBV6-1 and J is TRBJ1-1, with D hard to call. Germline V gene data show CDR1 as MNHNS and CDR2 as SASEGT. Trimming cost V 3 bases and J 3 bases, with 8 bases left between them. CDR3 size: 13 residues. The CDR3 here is CASSESSDTEAFF. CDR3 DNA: TGTGCCAGCAGTGAGTCCTCAGACACTGAAGCTTTCTTT.

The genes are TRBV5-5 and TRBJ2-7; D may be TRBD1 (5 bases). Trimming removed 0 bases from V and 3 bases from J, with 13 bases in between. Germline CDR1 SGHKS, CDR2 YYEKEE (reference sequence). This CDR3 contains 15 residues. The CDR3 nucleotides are TGTGCCAGCAGCTTGGCCTTCCAGGGCGGCTACGAGCAGTACTTC. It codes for CASSLAFQGGYEQYF. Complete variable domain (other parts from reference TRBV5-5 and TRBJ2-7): DAGVTQSPTHLIKTRGQQVTLRCSPISGHKSVSWYQQVLGQGPQFIFQYYEKEERGRGNFPDRFSARQFPNYSSELNVNALLLGDSALYLCASSLAFQGGYEQYFGPGTRLTVT.

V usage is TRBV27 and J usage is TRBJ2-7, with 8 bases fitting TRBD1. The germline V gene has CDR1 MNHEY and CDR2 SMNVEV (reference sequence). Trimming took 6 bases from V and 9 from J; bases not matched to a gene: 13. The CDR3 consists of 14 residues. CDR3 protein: CASSSGQGAQRQYF. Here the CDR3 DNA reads TGTGCCAGCAGCTCCGGACAGGGTGCGCAACGGCAGTACTTC.

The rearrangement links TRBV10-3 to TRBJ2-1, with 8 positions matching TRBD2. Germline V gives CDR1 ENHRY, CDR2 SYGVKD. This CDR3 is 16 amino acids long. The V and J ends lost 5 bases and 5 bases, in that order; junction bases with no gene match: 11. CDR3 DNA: TGTGCCATCAGTCCCCTCGCGGGAGGTACGGACAATGAGCAGTTCTTC. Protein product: CAISPLAGGTDNEQFF.

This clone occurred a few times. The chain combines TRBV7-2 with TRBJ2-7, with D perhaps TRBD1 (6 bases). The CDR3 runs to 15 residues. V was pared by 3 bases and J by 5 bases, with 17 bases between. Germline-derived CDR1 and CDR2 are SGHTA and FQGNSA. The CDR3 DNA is TGTGCCAGCAGCTTTAACAGGGATGTTGGGAACGAGCAGTACTTC. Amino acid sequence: CASSFNRDVGNEQYF.

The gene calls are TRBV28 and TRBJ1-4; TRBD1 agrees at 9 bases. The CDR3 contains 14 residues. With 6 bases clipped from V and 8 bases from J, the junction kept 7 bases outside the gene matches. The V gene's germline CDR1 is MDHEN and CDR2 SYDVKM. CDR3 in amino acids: CASRWGQGGEKLFF. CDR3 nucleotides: TGTGCCAGCAGATGGGGACAGGGTGGGGAAAAACTGTTTTTT. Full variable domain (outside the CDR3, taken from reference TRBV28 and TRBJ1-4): DVKVTQSSRYLVKRTGEKVFLECVQDMDHENMFWYRQDPGLGLRLIYFSYDVKMKEKGDIPEGYSVSREKKERFSLILESASTNQTSMYLCASRWGQGGEKLFFGSGTQLSVL.

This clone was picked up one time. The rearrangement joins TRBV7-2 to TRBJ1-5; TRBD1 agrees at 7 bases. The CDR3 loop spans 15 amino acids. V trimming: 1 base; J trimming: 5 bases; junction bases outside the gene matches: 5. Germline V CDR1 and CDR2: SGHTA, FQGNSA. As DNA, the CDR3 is TGTGCCAGCAGCTTAGGGGGACAGAAGCATCAGCCCCAGCATTTT. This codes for CASSLGGQKHQPQHF.

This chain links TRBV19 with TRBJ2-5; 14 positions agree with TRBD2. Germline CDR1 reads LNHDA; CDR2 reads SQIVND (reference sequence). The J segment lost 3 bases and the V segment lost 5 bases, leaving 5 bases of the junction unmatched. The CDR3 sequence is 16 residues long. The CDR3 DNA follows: TGTGCCAGTAGTTGGACTAGCGGGGGGCCGGAAGAGACCCAGTACTTC. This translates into CASSWTSGGPEETQYF.

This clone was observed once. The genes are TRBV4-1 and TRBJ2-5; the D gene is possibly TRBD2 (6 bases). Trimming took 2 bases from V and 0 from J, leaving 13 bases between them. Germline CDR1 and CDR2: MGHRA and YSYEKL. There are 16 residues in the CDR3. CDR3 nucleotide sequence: TGCGCCAGCAGCCAACCGGGACTTTCGTACCAAGAGACCCAGTACTTC. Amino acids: CASSQPGLSYQETQYF.

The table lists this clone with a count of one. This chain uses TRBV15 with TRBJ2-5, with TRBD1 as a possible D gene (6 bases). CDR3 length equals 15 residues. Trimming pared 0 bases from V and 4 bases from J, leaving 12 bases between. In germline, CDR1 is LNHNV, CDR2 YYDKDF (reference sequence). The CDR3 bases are TGTGCCACCAGCAGAGATTCAGGGGCCGGAGAGACCCAGTACTTC. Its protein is CATSRDSGAGETQYF.

The CDR3 sequence is CASSPSPGIIGELFF. The CDR3 nucleotides are TGTGCCAGCAGCCCATCCCCCGGGATCATCGGGGAGCTGTTTTTT. The J gene is TRBJ2-2, the V gene TRBV7-2, with D perhaps matching TRBD2 (5 bases). CDR1 and CDR2 (germline): SGHTA, FQGNSA. Trimming stripped 5 bases from V and 7 bases from J, with 17 bases between. The CDR3 extends over 15 amino acids.

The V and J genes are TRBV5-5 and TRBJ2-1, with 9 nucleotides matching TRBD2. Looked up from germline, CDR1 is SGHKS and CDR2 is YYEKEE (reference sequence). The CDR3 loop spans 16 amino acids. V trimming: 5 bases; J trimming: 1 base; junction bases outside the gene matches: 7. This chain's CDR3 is CASRRGLAGSYNEQFF. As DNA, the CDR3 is TGTGCCAGCAGGAGGGGTCTAGCGGGGTCCTACAATGAGCAGTTCTTC.

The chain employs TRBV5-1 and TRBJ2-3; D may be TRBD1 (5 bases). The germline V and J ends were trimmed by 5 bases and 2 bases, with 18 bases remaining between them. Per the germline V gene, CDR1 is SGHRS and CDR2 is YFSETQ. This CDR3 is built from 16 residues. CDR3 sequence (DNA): TGCGCCAGCAGGGTCCCAGTACAGGAGTCCACAGATACGCAGTATTTT. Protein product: CASRVPVQESTDTQYF.

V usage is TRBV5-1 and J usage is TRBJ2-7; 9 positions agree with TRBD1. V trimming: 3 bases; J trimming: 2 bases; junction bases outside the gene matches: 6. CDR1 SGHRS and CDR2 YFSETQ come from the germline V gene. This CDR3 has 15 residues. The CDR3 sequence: CASSWGTGITYEQYF. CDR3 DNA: TGCGCCAGCAGCTGGGGGACAGGGATCACCTACGAGCAGTACTTC.

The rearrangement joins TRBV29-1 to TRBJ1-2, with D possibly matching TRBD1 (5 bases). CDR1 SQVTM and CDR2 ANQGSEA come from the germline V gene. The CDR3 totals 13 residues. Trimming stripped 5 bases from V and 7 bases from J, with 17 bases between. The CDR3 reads CSVRPGLLAGYTF. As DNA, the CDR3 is TGCAGCGTTCGCCCAGGGCTGCTTGCTGGCTACACCTTC.

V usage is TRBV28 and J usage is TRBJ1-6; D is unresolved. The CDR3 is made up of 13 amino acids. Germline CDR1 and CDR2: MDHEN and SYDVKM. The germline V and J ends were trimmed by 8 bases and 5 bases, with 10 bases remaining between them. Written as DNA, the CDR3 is TGTGCCAGCTTACCTACGAATAATTCACCCCTCCACTTT. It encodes CASLPTNNSPLHF. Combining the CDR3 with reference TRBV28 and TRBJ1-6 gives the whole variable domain DVKVTQSSRYLVKRTGEKVFLECVQDMDHENMFWYRQDPGLGLRLIYFSYDVKMKEKGDIPEGYSVSREKKERFSLILESASTNQTSMYLCASLPTNNSPLHFGNGTRLTVT.

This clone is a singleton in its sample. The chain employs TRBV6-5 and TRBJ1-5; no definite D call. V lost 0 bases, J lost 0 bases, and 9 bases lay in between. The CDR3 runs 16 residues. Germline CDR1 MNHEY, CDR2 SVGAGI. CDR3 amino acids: CASSYSFRFSNQPQHF. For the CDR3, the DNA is TGTGCCAGCAGTTACTCGTTCAGGTTTAGCAATCAGCCCCAGCATTTT.

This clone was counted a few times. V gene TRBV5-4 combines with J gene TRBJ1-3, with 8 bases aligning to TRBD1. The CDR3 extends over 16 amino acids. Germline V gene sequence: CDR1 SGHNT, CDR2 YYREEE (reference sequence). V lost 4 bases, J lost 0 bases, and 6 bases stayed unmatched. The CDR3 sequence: CASSLDRARSGNTIYF. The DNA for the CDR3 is TGTGCCAGCAGCCTGGACAGGGCTCGCTCTGGAAACACCATATATTTT.

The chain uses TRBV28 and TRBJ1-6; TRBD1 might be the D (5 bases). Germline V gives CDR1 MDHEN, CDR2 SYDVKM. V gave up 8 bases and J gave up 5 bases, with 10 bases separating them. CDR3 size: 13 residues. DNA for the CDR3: TGTGCCAGCGGGGGGGAAAATAATTCACCCCTCCACTTT. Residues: CASGGENNSPLHF.

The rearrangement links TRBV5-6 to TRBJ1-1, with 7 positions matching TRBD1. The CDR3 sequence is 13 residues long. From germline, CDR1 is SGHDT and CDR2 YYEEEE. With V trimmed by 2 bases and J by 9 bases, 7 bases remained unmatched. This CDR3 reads CASSFPTGLQAFF. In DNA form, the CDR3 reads TGTGCCAGCAGCTTCCCGACAGGGTTGCAAGCTTTCTTT.

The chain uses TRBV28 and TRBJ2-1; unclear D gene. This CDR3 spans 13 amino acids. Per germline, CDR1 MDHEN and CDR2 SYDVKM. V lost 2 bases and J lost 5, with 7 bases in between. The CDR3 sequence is CASSLRSHNEQFF. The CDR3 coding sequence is TGTGCCAGCAGTTTACGTAGTCACAATGAGCAGTTCTTC.

The CDR3 bases are TGTGCCAGCAGCCAAGATGGGGGGTACACAGATACGCAGTATTTT. It translates to CASSQDGGYTDTQYF. This chain links TRBV3-1 (or the pseudogene TRBV3-2) with TRBJ2-3; D might be TRBD2 (6 bases). This CDR3 contains 15 residues. Germline V gene data show CDR1 as LGHDT and CDR2 as YNNKEL (reference sequence). V was clipped by 0 bases and J by 2 bases, with 9 bases between them.